A single sample is the source of the 26 T cell receptor beta chains below, sequenced in a study of T cell changes during pregnancy in multiple sclerosis. The data were produced by immunoSEQ multiplex PCR, yet TCRdb's version contains in-frame clones alone and is incomplete. The table lists 68,000 or so clones, about 92% of them singletons. This material consisted of peripheral blood, taken in the second trimester of pregnancy. These receptors were taken from a female donor in good health, enrolled as a control in a pregnancy study.

This clone showed up just once. CDR3 loop: CASSPTQDIGTDTQYF. The CDR3, as DNA: TGTGCCAGCTCACCAACCCAGGACATTGGCACAGATACGCAGTATTTT. This chain links TRBV18 with TRBJ2-3; possibly TRBD1 for D (5 bases). Germline-derived CDR1 and CDR2 are KGHSH and LQKENI. Trimming removed 2 bases from V and 1 base from J, with 13 bases in between. CDR3 length: 16 amino acids.

The rearrangement joins TRBV5-1 to TRBJ1-1, with a weak D call TRBD1 (5 bases). The germline V and J ends were trimmed by 3 bases and 5 bases, with 8 bases remaining between them. CDR3 size: 12 residues. Per germline, CDR1 SGHRS and CDR2 YFSETQ. CDR3 in amino acids: CASSSGRTEAFF. In nucleotides, the CDR3 is TGCGCCAGCAGCTCAGGGAGGACTGAAGCTTTCTTT.

J is TRBJ2-2 and V is TRBV28, with a possible D match to TRBD2 (5 bases). V was pared by 2 bases and J by 3 bases, with 10 bases between. The V gene's germline CDR1 is MDHEN and CDR2 SYDVKM. The CDR3 is 15 amino acids. This CDR3 is CASSLLTRDTGELFF. CDR3 DNA sequence: TGTGCCAGCAGTTTACTTACTAGGGACACCGGGGAGCTGTTTTTT. The full variable domain, rest sourced from reference TRBV28 and TRBJ2-2, is DVKVTQSSRYLVKRTGEKVFLECVQDMDHENMFWYRQDPGLGLRLIYFSYDVKMKEKGDIPEGYSVSREKKERFSLILESASTNQTSMYLCASSLLTRDTGELFFGEGSRLTVL.

In nucleotides, the CDR3 is TGTGCCAGCAGTTTAGGGACAGCATACGAGCAGTACTTC. This translates into CASSLGTAYEQYF. J is TRBJ2-7 and V is TRBV27; 7 bases align to TRBD1. Germline-derived CDR1 and CDR2 are MNHEY and SMNVEV (reference sequence). The length of the CDR3 is 13 residues. V lost 2 bases and J lost 4; bases outside the gene matches: 2.

The CDR3 loop is CASNPGQGRDEQYF. The CDR3 nucleotides are TGTGCCAGTAACCCGGGACAGGGGCGCGACGAGCAGTACTTC. V and J are TRBV19 and TRBJ2-7, with 10 nucleotides matching TRBD1. Germline values: CDR1 LNHDA, CDR2 SQIVND (reference sequence). This CDR3 has 14 residues. V shed 7 bases, J shed 5 bases, and the junction held 8 bases outside the gene matches.

The chain has TRBV4-3 and TRBJ1-4, with D maybe TRBD1 (5 bases). Trimming stripped 7 bases from V and 4 bases from J, with 13 bases between. Germline-derived CDR1 and CDR2 are LGHNA and YSLEER. CDR3 length: 14 amino acids. This CDR3 is CASNNPQGNEKLFF. Written as DNA, the CDR3 is TGCGCCAGCAACAATCCGCAGGGTAATGAAAAACTGTTTTTT.

The rearrangement links TRBV5-1 to TRBJ1-2; 8 bases are shared with TRBD1. Germline CDR1 SGHRS, CDR2 YFSETQ. The CDR3 is 14 amino acids. The V and J ends lost 0 bases and 5 bases, in that order; junction bases with no gene match: 3. The CDR3: CASSLGTGSYGYTF. CDR3 sequence (DNA): TGCGCCAGCAGCTTGGGGACAGGGTCTTATGGCTACACCTTC. Full variable domain (remainder filled in from reference TRBV5-1 and TRBJ1-2): KAGVTQTPRYLIKTRGQQVTLSCSPISGHRSVSWYQQTPGQGLQFLFEYFSETQRNKGNFPGRFSGRQFSNSRSEMNVSTLELGDSALYLCASSLGTGSYGYTFGSGTRLTVV.

The chain combines TRBV28 with TRBJ2-3, with D perhaps matching TRBD2 (5 bases). CDR1 and CDR2 from the germline V gene are MDHEN and SYDVKM. CDR3 length equals 15 residues. Trimming left V 1 base short and J 1 base short, with 9 bases between. This chain's CDR3 is CASSLFTRGTDTQYF. The CDR3, as DNA: TGTGCCAGCAGTTTATTTACGCGGGGCACAGATACGCAGTATTTT.

The chain combines TRBV9 with TRBJ2-7; 7 bases line up with TRBD2. CDR1 and CDR2 from the germline V gene are SGDLS and YYNGEE. There are 16 residues in the CDR3. V lost 0 bases and J lost 5; bases outside the gene matches: 11. CDR3 in DNA: TGTGCCAGCAGCGTAGTGGGGGAGGGCCTTCAGGACGAGCAGTACTTC. This translates into CASSVVGEGLQDEQYF. The full variable domain, completed using reference TRBV9 and TRBJ2-7, is DSGVTQTPKHLITATGQRVTLRCSPRSGDLSVYWYQQSLDQGLQFLIQYYNGEERAKGNILERFSAQQFPDLHSELNLSSLELGDSALYFCASSVVGEGLQDEQYFGPGTRLTVT.

The chain joins TRBV2 to TRBJ2-1; 10 bases align to TRBD2. This CDR3 has 23 residues. V lost 11 bases to trimming and J lost 6 bases; unmatched junction nucleotides: 37. Germline V gene lookup returns CDR1 SNHLY and CDR2 FYNNEI. DNA of the CDR3: TGTGCCGCAAAACAACGAGGGGGCCAGAAGTGGGACGGGACTAGCGTGACTATCAATGAGCAGTTCTTC. Its translation is CAAKQRGGQKWDGTSVTINEQFF.

The chain carries TRBV7-3 and TRBJ2-7; 9 nucleotides align to TRBD1. CDR3 length: 13 residues. V gave up 5 bases and J gave up 7 bases; unmatched junction bases: 6. In germline, CDR1 is SGHTA, CDR2 FQGTGA. The DNA for the CDR3 is TGTGCCAGCAGCCCCGGGACAGGGCGTGAGCAGTACTTC. Protein product: CASSPGTGREQYF.

The gene calls are TRBV18 and TRBJ1-3, with 7 bases aligning to TRBD1. After removal of 8 bases from V and 0 bases from J, the junction contained 4 bases not matched to a gene. The germline gives CDR1 KGHSH, CDR2 LQKENI. CDR3 size: 14 residues. The CDR3 DNA follows: TGTGCCAGCGGACAGGCGAACTCTGGAAACACCATATATTTT. Its protein product is CASGQANSGNTIYF.

The chain joins TRBV10-2 to TRBJ2-5; D is ambiguous. CDR3 length: 13 residues. Germline loops: CDR1 WSHSY, CDR2 SAAADI. Trimming left V 2 bases short and J 6 bases short, with 10 bases between. The CDR3 nucleotides read TGCGCCAGCAGTGAGAATGAGGTGCAGACCCAGTACTTC. Its protein is CASSENEVQTQYF.

The gene calls are TRBV7-3 and TRBJ2-5, with D perhaps TRBD1 (6 bases). The germline V gene encodes CDR1 SGHTA and CDR2 FQGTGA. The V end lost 5 bases, the J end lost 4 bases, and 14 bases lay between the germline ends. This CDR3 is 14 amino acids long. CDR3: CASSQNRAGETQYF. The CDR3 DNA follows: TGTGCCAGCAGCCAAAACAGGGCAGGAGAGACCCAGTACTTC. Supplemented by reference TRBV7-3 and TRBJ2-5, the full variable domain reads GAGVSQTPSNKVTEKGKYVELRCDPISGHTALYWYRQSLGQGPEFLIYFQGTGAADDSGLPNDRFFAVRPEGSVSTLKIQRTERGDSAVYLCASSQNRAGETQYFGPGTRLLVL.

This clone was seen only a few times. The chain joins TRBV23-1 to TRBJ1-2; tentatively, D is TRBD1 (6 bases). TRBV23-1 is given ORF status, its function remaining uncertain. This CDR3 region has 13 residues. The V gene lost 0 bases and the J gene lost 4 bases, with 6 bases spanning the gap. CDR3 coding DNA: TGCGCCAGCAGTCAATCAGGGGGCTATGGCTACACCTTC. Translation: CASSQSGGYGYTF.

J is TRBJ1-3 and V is TRBV7-8; TRBD1 is a possible D gene (5 bases). V lost 3 bases to trimming and J lost 1 base, with 10 bases between them. CDR1 is SGHVS, CDR2 FQNEAQ, per germline. The CDR3 has 15 residues. CDR3 DNA: TGTGCCAGCAGCTTCCCAGGGTCATCTGGAAACACCATATATTTT. This gives the protein CASSFPGSSGNTIYF.

The chain joins TRBV19 to TRBJ1-5; the D is unclear. V lost 6 bases, J lost 1 base, and 16 bases lay in between. The CDR3 contains 16 residues. Germline V gives CDR1 LNHDA, CDR2 SQIVND (reference sequence). Here the CDR3 DNA reads TGTGCCAGTAGCCCCACCAGACGGGTAAGCAATCAGCCCCAGCATTTT. Protein product: CASSPTRRVSNQPQHF.

V gene TRBV28 combines with J gene TRBJ1-5; TRBD1 matches at 7 bases. The CDR3 consists of 16 residues. V shed 3 bases and J 1 base; nucleotides not matched to a gene: 6. Germline assignment: CDR1 MDHEN and CDR2 SYDVKM. DNA for the CDR3: TGTGCCAGCAGTTTTGGAAGGGGGCCCAGCAATCAGCCCCAGCATTTT. This gives the protein CASSFGRGPSNQPQHF.

The chain uses TRBV15 and TRBJ2-1; D might be TRBD1 (5 bases). CDR3 length: 16 residues. V lost 0 bases and J lost 0, with 9 bases in between. CDR1 LNHNV and CDR2 YYDKDF come from the germline V gene (reference sequence). CDR3 region: CATSRDRGSSYNEQFF. The CDR3 region has the DNA TGTGCCACCAGCAGAGATAGGGGAAGCTCCTACAATGAGCAGTTCTTC.

The chain links TRBV19 to TRBJ1-1, with no clear D. The CDR3 totals 15 residues. Germline V gene lookup returns CDR1 LNHDA and CDR2 SQIVND (reference sequence). Trimming took 1 base from V and 4 from J, leaving 13 bases between them. The CDR3 is CASSIVVGGSTEAFF. As DNA, the CDR3 is TGTGCCAGTAGTATAGTGGTCGGAGGGAGCACTGAAGCTTTCTTT.

The genes are TRBV11-2 and TRBJ2-2, with 9 bases identical to TRBD1. The CDR3 consists of 15 residues. CDR1 is SGHAT and CDR2 is FQNNGV in the germline V gene. Losses at the gene ends were 5 bases for V and 5 bases for J; bases not matched to a gene: 6. The CDR3 coding sequence is TGTGCCAGCAGCAGTAACAGGGGGCGGACCGGGGAGCTGTTTTTT. Translation: CASSSNRGRTGELFF.

This chain connects TRBV28 to TRBJ1-5; TRBD1 aligns across 9 bases. The length of the CDR3 is 21 residues. After removal of 4 bases from V and 2 bases from J, the junction contained 21 bases not matched to a gene. Looked up from germline, CDR1 is MDHEN and CDR2 is SYDVKM. CDR3 region: CASSSLDRGKRLRKGNQPQHF. In nucleotides, the CDR3 is TGTGCCAGCAGTTCACTAGACAGGGGGAAGAGGTTGAGAAAGGGCAATCAGCCCCAGCATTTT. The variable domain in full, completed from reference TRBV28 and TRBJ1-5, reads DVKVTQSSRYLVKRTGEKVFLECVQDMDHENMFWYRQDPGLGLRLIYFSYDVKMKEKGDIPEGYSVSREKKERFSLILESASTNQTSMYLCASSSLDRGKRLRKGNQPQHFGDGTRLSIL.

V is TRBV14 and J is TRBJ2-3, with 8 bases that match TRBD1. The CDR3 extends over 15 amino acids. The germline CDR1 and CDR2 sequences are SGHDN and FVKESK. The trim removed 5 bases at V and 5 bases at J, leaving 9 bases unmatched. The CDR3 coding sequence is TGTGCCAGCAGCACCTCGTGGACAGGGTTAGATACGCAGTATTTT. The encoded protein is CASSTSWTGLDTQYF.

The chain couples TRBV4-2 to TRBJ2-5; 7 bases fit TRBD2. V lost 0 bases, J lost 1 base, and 8 bases stayed unmatched. Germline assignment: CDR1 LGHNA and CDR2 YNFKEQ. CDR3 length: 17 residues. The CDR3 sequence: CASSQEALAEIQETQYF. Here the CDR3 DNA reads TGTGCCAGCAGCCAAGAGGCCCTAGCGGAGATCCAAGAGACCCAGTACTTC.

The chain combines TRBV11-2 with TRBJ2-5; TRBD2 aligns across 8 bases. In germline, CDR1 is SGHAT, CDR2 FQNNGV. The CDR3 consists of 16 residues. V lost 5 bases to trimming and J lost 1 base; unmatched junction nucleotides: 9. CDR3 in amino acids: CASSPQPGGVQETQYF. The CDR3 bases are TGTGCCAGCAGCCCTCAGCCGGGAGGGGTCCAAGAGACCCAGTACTTC.

The chain is built from TRBV28 and TRBJ2-7, with a weak D call TRBD2 (7 bases). V was clipped by 8 bases and J by 3 bases, with 17 bases between them. Germline CDR1 and CDR2: MDHEN and SYDVKM. The CDR3 consists of 14 residues. The CDR3 spells CASGGRGGNYEQYF. The CDR3 DNA follows: TGTGCCAGCGGGGGTAGGGGGGGAAACTACGAGCAGTACTTC.